This record looks at one T cell receptor (beta chain) sequence and its context. The source of the sample is a study of blood T cell repertoires in COVID-19. Study in general: Samples representing acute and convalescent COVID-19 were sourced from the United States, Italy and Spain. The analysed material was cDNA or gDNA that came from T cells, B-cell-depleted T cells, or PBMCs.

From germline, CDR1 is MDHEN and CDR2 SYDVKM. V gave up 5 bases and J gave up 2 bases, with 19 bases separating them. The CDR3 runs 16 residues. Per the study methods: Estimates of nucleated cell counts were drawn from the amplification of reference gene primers. Some clones are missing from TCRdb's copy, which holds only in-frame ones; the method was immunoSEQ multiplex PCR. Clone size and V and J calls were adopted from that table, with D and trimming inferred from the DNA. The table lists 150,000 or so clones, about 77% of them singletons. The sequence came from a woman aged 45 to 65 with active or convalescent COVID-19. The J gene is TRBJ2-7, the V gene TRBV28; possibly TRBD1 for D (6 bases). Sequencing used peripheral blood. CDR3: CASSPGGKGAAYEQYF. CDR3 nucleotide sequence: TGTGCCAGCAGTCCTGGGGGCAAAGGCGCGGCCTACGAGCAGTACTTC. The whole variable domain, remainder taken from reference TRBV28 and TRBJ2-7, is DVKVTQSSRYLVKRTGEKVFLECVQDMDHENMFWYRQDPGLGLRLIYFSYDVKMKEKGDIPEGYSVSREKKERFSLILESASTNQTSMYLCASSPGGKGAAYEQYFGPGTRLTVT.